Detailed here is one T cell receptor beta chain. Other DNA sequences in this specimen translate into the identical CDR3. This record comes from a study of blood T cell repertoires in COVID-19. Study context: T cells, B-cell-depleted T cells, or PBMCs provided the cDNA or gDNA that served as material.

Per the original methods: For nucleated cells, counts were estimated from reference gene primer amplification. Profiled with immunoSEQ multiplex PCR; TCRdb holds only in-frame clones, not every one. D and trimming come from the DNA, and the V and J calls and clone size come from that table. This sample carries around 140,000 clones, over 80% of them seen once, and the ten largest clones take around 6.1%. The CDR3 length is 13 residues. In germline, CDR1 is MDHEN, CDR2 SYDVKM. After removal of 6 bases from V and 4 bases from J, the junction contained 5 bases not matched to a gene. The sequenced material came from peripheral blood. The J gene is TRBJ1-2, the V gene TRBV28, with TRBD1 identical over 7 bases. The TCR comes from a man aged 80 or over with acute or convalescent COVID-19. The CDR3 coding sequence is TGTGCCAGCAGCACCGGGACAGCCTATGGCTACACCTTC. Protein sequence: CASSTGTAYGYTF.